This T cell receptor (beta chain) is from a study of blood T cell repertoires in COVID-19. About the research overall: From the United States, Italy and Spain came samples of acute and convalescent COVID-19. Sources were T cells, B-cell-depleted T cells, or PBMCs; the material itself was cDNA or gDNA.

How the authors handled the data: Estimation of nucleated cell counts was performed using reference gene primer amplification. TCRdb's copy holds only in-frame clones and misses some; the assay was immunoSEQ multiplex PCR. The V and J calls and the clone size are those of that table, but D and trimming were determined from the DNA. The repertoire holds 200,000 to 250,000 clones, with around 84% as singletons. This CDR3 region has 17 residues. The trim removed 1 base at V and 7 bases at J, leaving 7 bases unmatched. Germline V gene sequence: CDR1 SGHAT, CDR2 FQNNGV. The sequence was collected from a man aged 50 to 60 with acute or convalescent COVID-19. The chain employs TRBV11-2 and TRBJ2-1; TRBD2 matches at 13 bases. Sequenced sample: peripheral blood. CDR3 loop: CASSLAATSGGRNEQFF. The CDR3 coding sequence is TGTGCCAGCAGCTTAGCAGCGACTAGCGGGGGGAGGAATGAGCAGTTCTTC.